This T cell receptor beta chain is drawn from a study of CD8+ T cells in alopecia areata. Study overall: The share of scalp area affected provided the severity score for treated patients.

Trimming shortened V by 5 bases and J by 7 bases, and 9 bases separated the two germline ends. Germline CDR1 and CDR2: SGHRS and YFSETQ. CDR3 length equals 12 residues. Treatment here: oral pan-JAK inhibitor, 5-10 mg twice daily. A note on this clone: What it binds is not known.

Once RNA had been extracted, it was reverse transcribed into cDNA to act as the sequencing template. Here immunoSEQ multiplex PCR was the method, and the copy in TCRdb shows in-frame clones only, minus some. Of 75,000 to 85,000 clones in the sample, approximately 64% were seen once. Broader study findings: Lesional scalp, notably in alopecia totalis/universalis, had clonality above that of normal scalp.

This TCR was recovered from a human donor with alopecia areata. Here the sequenced sample was CD8+ T cells sorted from blood, taken at week 24, from a patient treated with tofacitinib. This chain links TRBV5-1 with TRBJ2-2; D not resolved. The CDR3 is CASSAVSGELFF. CDR3 DNA sequence: TGCGCCAGCAGTGCAGTCAGCGGGGAGCTGTTTTTT.